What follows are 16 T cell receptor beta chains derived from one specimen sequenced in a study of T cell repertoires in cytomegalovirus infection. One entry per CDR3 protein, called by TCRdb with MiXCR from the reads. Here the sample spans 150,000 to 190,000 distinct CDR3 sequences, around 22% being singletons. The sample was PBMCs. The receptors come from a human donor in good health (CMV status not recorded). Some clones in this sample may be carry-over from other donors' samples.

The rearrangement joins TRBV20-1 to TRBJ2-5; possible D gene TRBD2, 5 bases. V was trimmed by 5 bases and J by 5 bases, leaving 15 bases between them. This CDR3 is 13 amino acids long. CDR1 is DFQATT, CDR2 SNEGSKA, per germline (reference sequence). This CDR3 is CSAGGRAGETQYF. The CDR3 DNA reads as TGCAGTGCTGGAGGAAGGGCCGGGGAGACCCAGTACTTC.

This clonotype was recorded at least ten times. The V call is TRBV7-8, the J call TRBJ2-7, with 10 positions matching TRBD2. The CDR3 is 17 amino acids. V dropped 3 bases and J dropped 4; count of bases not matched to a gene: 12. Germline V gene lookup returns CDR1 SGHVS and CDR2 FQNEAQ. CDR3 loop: CASSFEFGAGGGYEQYF. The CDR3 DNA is TGTGCCAGCAGCTTTGAATTCGGAGCGGGAGGGGGGTACGAGCAGTACTTC. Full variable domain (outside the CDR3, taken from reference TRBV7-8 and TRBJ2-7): GAGVSQSPRYKVAKRGQDVALRCDPISGHVSLFWYQQALGQGPEFLTYFQNEAQLDKSGLPSDRFFAERPEGSVSTLKIQRTQQEDSAVYLCASSFEFGAGGGYEQYFGPGTRLTVT.

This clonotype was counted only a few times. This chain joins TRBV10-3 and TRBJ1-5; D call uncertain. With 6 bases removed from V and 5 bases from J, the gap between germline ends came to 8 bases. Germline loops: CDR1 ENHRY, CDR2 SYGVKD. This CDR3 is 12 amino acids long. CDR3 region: CAIRNGDQPQHF. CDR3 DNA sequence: TGTGCCATCAGAAACGGCGATCAGCCCCAGCATTTT.

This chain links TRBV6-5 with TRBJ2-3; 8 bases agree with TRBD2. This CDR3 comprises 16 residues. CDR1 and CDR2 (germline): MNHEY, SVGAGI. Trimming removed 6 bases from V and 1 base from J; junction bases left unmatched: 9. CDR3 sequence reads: CASRLETSEGTDTQYF. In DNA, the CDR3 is TGTGCCAGCAGACTCGAGACTAGCGAGGGCACAGATACGCAGTATTTT.

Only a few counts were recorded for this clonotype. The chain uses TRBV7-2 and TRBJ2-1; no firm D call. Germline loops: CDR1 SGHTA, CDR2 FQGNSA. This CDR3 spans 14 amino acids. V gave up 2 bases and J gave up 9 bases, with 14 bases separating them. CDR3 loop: CASSLRPQFSEQFF. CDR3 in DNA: TGTGCCAGCAGCTTACGACCCCAATTTAGTGAGCAGTTCTTC.

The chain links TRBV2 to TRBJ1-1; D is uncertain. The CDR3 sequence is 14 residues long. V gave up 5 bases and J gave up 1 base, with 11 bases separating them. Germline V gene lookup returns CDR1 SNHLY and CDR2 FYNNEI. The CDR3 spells CASSRGTENTEAFF. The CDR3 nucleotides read TGTGCCAGCAGTAGAGGCACCGAGAACACTGAAGCTTTCTTT.

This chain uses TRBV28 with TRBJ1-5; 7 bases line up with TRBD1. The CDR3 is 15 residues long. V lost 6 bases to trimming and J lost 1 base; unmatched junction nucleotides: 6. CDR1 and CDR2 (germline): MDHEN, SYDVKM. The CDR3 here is CASSANRGSNQPQHF. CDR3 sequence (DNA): TGTGCCAGCAGCGCAAACAGGGGCAGCAATCAGCCCCAGCATTTT.

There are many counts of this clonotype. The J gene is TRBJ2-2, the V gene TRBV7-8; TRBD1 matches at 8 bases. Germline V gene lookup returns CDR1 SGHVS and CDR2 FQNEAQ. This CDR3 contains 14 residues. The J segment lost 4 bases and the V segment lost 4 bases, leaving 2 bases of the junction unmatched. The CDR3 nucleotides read TGTGCCAGCAGCTCGGACAGGGTCACCGGGGAGCTGTTTTTT. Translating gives CASSSDRVTGELFF.

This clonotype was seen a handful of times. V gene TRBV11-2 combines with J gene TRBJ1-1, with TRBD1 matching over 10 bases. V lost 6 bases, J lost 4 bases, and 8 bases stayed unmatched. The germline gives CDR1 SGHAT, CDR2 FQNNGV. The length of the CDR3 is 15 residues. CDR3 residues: CASREGQGGLTEAFF. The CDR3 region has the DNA TGTGCCAGCAGGGAAGGACAGGGGGGCCTCACTGAAGCTTTCTTT.

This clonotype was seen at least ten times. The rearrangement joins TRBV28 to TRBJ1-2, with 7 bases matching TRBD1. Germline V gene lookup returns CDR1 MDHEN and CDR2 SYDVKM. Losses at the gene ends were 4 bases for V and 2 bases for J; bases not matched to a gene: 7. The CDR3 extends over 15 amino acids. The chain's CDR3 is CASSSTGTANYGYTF. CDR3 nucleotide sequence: TGTGCCAGCAGTTCCACCGGGACAGCCAACTATGGCTACACCTTC.

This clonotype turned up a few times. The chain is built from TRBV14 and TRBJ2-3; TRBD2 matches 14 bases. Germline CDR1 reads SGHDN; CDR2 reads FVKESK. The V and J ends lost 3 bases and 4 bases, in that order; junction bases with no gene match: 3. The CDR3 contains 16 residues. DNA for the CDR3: TGTGCCAGCAGCCACGGGACTAGCGGGGGCGCAGATACGCAGTATTTT. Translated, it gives CASSHGTSGGADTQYF.

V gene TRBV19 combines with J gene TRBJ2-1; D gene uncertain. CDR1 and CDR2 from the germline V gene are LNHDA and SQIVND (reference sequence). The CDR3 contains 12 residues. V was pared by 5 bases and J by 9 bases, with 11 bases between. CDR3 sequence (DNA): TGTGCCAGTAGTGAGACTTTGGGTGAGCAGTTCTTC. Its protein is CASSETLGEQFF.

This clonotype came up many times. This chain's CDR3 is CASSESGKGANVLTF. The CDR3, as DNA: TGCGCCAGCAGCGAATCAGGGAAGGGGGCCAACGTCCTGACTTTC. This sequence joins TRBV5-1 and TRBJ2-6; perhaps TRBD1 as D (5 bases). The CDR3 is 15 amino acids. V lost 4 bases and J 4 bases, leaving 12 bases between the germline ends. Germline V gene lookup returns CDR1 SGHRS and CDR2 YFSETQ.

The CDR3 sequence is CASSFDGTAEAFF. Here the CDR3 DNA reads TGTGCCAGCAGCTTCGACGGGACAGCTGAAGCTTTCTTT. The chain couples TRBV11-2 to TRBJ1-1; 7 bases are a match to TRBD1. In germline, CDR1 is SGHAT, CDR2 FQNNGV. The CDR3 length is 13 residues. V lost 3 bases and J lost 6; bases outside the gene matches: 4.

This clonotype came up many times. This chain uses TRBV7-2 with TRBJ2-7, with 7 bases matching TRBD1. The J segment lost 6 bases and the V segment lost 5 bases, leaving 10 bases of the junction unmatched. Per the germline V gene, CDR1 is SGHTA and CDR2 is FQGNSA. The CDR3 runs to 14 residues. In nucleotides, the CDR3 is TGTGCCAGCAGCCAGACGACAGGGACGGGCGAGCAGTACTTC. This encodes CASSQTTGTGEQYF.

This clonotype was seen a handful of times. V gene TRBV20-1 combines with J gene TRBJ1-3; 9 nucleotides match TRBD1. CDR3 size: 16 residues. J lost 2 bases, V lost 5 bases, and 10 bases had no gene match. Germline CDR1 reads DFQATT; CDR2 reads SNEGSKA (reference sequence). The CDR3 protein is CSAYPARQGAGNTIYF. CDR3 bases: TGCAGTGCTTACCCGGCTCGACAGGGGGCTGGAAACACCATATATTTT.